Listed below are T cell receptor beta chains from one sample, sequenced in a study of T cells in Graves' hyperthyroidism and ophthalmopathy. TCRdb itself ran the multiplex PCR reads through MiXCR, one entry per CDR3 protein. The sample lists about 320,000 distinct CDR3 sequences; approximately 15% were seen once. Sequenced input: blood. All receptors derive from a man aged 25-45 years with Graves' hyperthyroidism. CDR3s leave out the opening cysteine and the closing phenylalanine or tryptophan.

V gene	J gene	CDR3 protein
TRBV10-3	TRBJ2-1	AVGRYANEQF
TRBV2	TRBJ1-1	ASSEAPVNTEAF
TRBV11-2	TRBJ1-3	ASPRTGSVLNTIY
TRBV5-8	TRBJ1-2	ASSLRGFRPGYT
TRBV11-2	TRBJ1-4	ASSDHGQGLEKLF
TRBV5-1	TRBJ1-1	ASSSTGVGTEAF
TRBV2	TRBJ2-5	ASSVGLAGGGQETQY
TRBV20-1	TRBJ2-7	SATSGLSSSYEQY
TRBV6-1	TRBJ1-5	ASSEVGVFPSNQPQH
TRBV6-1	TRBJ2-7	ASSGGGGPLVYEQY
TRBV6-1	TRBJ1-1	ASSERSVRALDTEAF
TRBV12-3/TRBV12-4	TRBJ2-1	ASSPRGGSLLNNEQF
TRBV2	TRBJ1-5	ASSGGGGQPRH
TRBV10-3	TRBJ1-5	AIGSDQPQH
TRBV7-9	TRBJ2-1	ASSLTSGTSNEQF
TRBV2	TRBJ1-1	ASSALQGSGTEAF
TRBV3-1	TRBJ2-7	ASSPGTTLYEQY
TRBV19	TRBJ2-6	ASSIFGSGANVLT
TRBV2	TRBJ2-1	ASKPGQVSYNEQF
TRBV27	TRBJ1-5	ASRISTLSNQPQH
TRBV20-1	TRBJ2-5	SARAGTGVESETQY
TRBV5-5	TRBJ2-7	ASSLTGTSGAPEQY
TRBV11-2	TRBJ2-2	ASSLGGGDTGELF
TRBV7-8	TRBJ2-3	ASTTRAGGSPVL
TRBV2	TRBJ2-7	ASRDRERGDYEQY
TRBV27	TRBJ1-5	ASSSQRLLNQPQH
TRBV30	TRBJ1-2	AWSRTLPGYT
TRBV6-9	TRBJ2-7	ASSYQASSGYEQY
TRBV11-2	TRBJ2-3	ASSRRLGGGSTDTQY
TRBV10-3	TRBJ1-2	AISPDRVDGYT
TRBV6-1	TRBJ1-1	ASSTRAQGSTEAF
TRBV6-1	TRBJ1-1	ASSTAGGEAF
TRBV12-3/TRBV12-4	TRBJ1-2	ASSSLLWGGSYGYT
TRBV29-1	TRBJ1-1	SVQRDTEAF
TRBV18	TRBJ2-5	ASSPLKVETQY
TRBV29-1	TRBJ2-1	SADPGSGLDNEQF
TRBV18	TRBJ2-6	ASSTSSGANVLT
TRBV10-3	TRBJ2-6	AIRPGANVLT
TRBV16	TRBJ2-1	ASSPQSRGQNEQF
TRBV6-1	TRBJ2-6	ALQVSGANVLT
TRBV18	TRBJ1-1	ASSPGVRNTEAF
TRBV28	TRBJ2-5	ASSSPGRGAKTQY
TRBV11-3	TRBJ2-3	ASSLGRPTDTQY
TRBV12-3/TRBV12-4	TRBJ2-7	ASSPRLTTYEQY
TRBV24-1	TRBJ2-7	ATSDLHEQY
TRBV7-8	TRBJ2-7	ASSFFGTRIYEQY
TRBV7-2	TRBJ2-5	ASSLAVTKETQY
TRBV19	TRBJ2-2	ASSIVPVSIGGELF
TRBV11-2	TRBJ1-6	ASRALNSPLH
TRBV29-1	TRBJ1-2	SVRTFINYGYT
TRBV25-1	TRBJ2-7	ASSEVGGYEQY
TRBV20-1	TRBJ2-7	SASQTGTASYEQY
TRBV29-1	TRBJ1-1	SVTQGTNTEAF
TRBV18	TRBJ2-7	ASSPIQGRSSGYEQY
TRBV3-1	TRBJ1-2	ASSQVGTGDYGYT
TRBV2	TRBJ2-7	ASSEVSGQRFYEQY
TRBV11-2	TRBJ2-7	ASSIPLYEQY